This entry lists 29 T cell receptor beta chains sequenced from one sample in a study of early T cells in non-severe SARS-CoV-2 infection. TCRdb itself ran the 5' RACE reads through MiXCR, one entry per CDR3 protein. The sample carries tens of thousands of distinct CDR3 sequences, about 6% recorded once. The sequenced sample was whole blood, obtained at baseline. These receptors originate from an adult who was a healthcare worker with PCR-confirmed SARS-CoV-2 infection or an uninfected control (not recorded which).

This clonotype was found a few times. The rearrangement links TRBV7-2 to TRBJ1-4; 9 bases agree with TRBD1. The germline gives CDR1 SGHTA, CDR2 FQGNSA. The V gene end was trimmed by 5 bases and the J gene end by 6 bases; junction bases not matched to a gene: 7. The length of the CDR3 is 15 residues. In nucleotides, the CDR3 is TGTGCCAGCAGCCCTCCGGGACAGGGACATGAAAAACTGTTTTTT. This codes for CASSPPGQGHEKLFF.

This clonotype was detected ten times or more. The V call is TRBV2, the J call TRBJ2-1, with D possibly matching TRBD1 (6 bases). The V and J ends lost 5 bases and 5 bases respectively, with 7 bases between them. The germline V gene has CDR1 SNHLY and CDR2 FYNNEI. There are 12 residues in the CDR3. The CDR3 coding sequence is TGTGCCAGCAGTAGGGGGAACAATGAGCAGTTCTTC. Translated, it gives CASSRGNNEQFF.

This clonotype was found many times. The CDR3 DNA sequence: TGCAGCGTCGCCGGGGCGTCCATAAGCGGGGAGCTGTTTTTT. This gives the protein CSVAGASISGELFF. The rearrangement links TRBV29-1 to TRBJ2-2; either TRBD1 or TRBD2 may supply D (5 bases each). The CDR3 has 14 residues. Germline loops: CDR1 SQVTM, CDR2 ANQGSEA. V lost 6 bases and J 7 bases, leaving 18 bases between the germline ends.

The sample holds many counts of this clonotype. This sequence joins TRBV6-5 and TRBJ1-3, with D possibly TRBD1 on 6 matching bases. This CDR3 is 18 amino acids long. Trimming took 0 bases from V and 3 from J, leaving 18 bases between them. CDR1 is MNHEY and CDR2 is SVGAGI in the germline V gene. The CDR3 DNA reads as TGTGCCAGCAGTTACTCGATTGCGTTTGGGGACAATGGAAACACCATATATTTT. Its protein is CASSYSIAFGDNGNTIYF.

This clonotype was found many times. The J gene is TRBJ1-1, the V gene TRBV6-2 or TRBV6-3; D gene ambiguous. CDR1 MNHEY and CDR2 SVGEGT come from the germline V gene. V lost 3 bases, J lost 5 bases, and 10 bases lay in between. This CDR3 region has 13 residues. The chain's CDR3 is CASSYERRTEAFF. CDR3 nucleotides: TGTGCCAGCAGTTATGAGAGGCGGACTGAAGCTTTCTTT.

This clonotype has a count of ten or more. The chain joins TRBV4-1 to TRBJ2-1; unclear D gene. The CDR3 extends over 13 amino acids. Germline CDR1 MGHRA, CDR2 YSYEKL. The V end was cut by 0 bases, the J end by 10 bases, with 10 bases between. CDR3 DNA: TGCGCCAGCAGCCAAGAGAATGGAAGAGAGCAGTTCTTC. Translating it yields CASSQENGREQFF.

This clonotype showed up many times. J is TRBJ1-1 and V is TRBV7-9; D is unclear. V lost 3 bases, J lost 1 base, and 9 bases lay in between. CDR1 is SEHNR, CDR2 FQNEAQ, per germline (reference sequence). This CDR3 has 14 residues. CDR3 coding DNA: TGTGCCAGCAGCTTGGCGGCAGGGAACACTGAAGCTTTCTTT. Protein product: CASSLAAGNTEAFF.

The rearrangement joins TRBV19 to TRBJ2-1; 7 nucleotides match TRBD2. Germline CDR1 is LNHDA and CDR2 is SQIVND (reference sequence). The CDR3 sequence is 15 residues long. The junction had 9 bases not matched to a gene; V was cut back by 5 bases and J by 5 bases. CDR3 sequence: CASSGLAGQNNEQFF. CDR3 DNA: TGTGCCAGTAGTGGATTAGCGGGCCAAAACAATGAGCAGTTCTTC.

Ten or more counts support this clonotype. The V call is TRBV9, the J call TRBJ1-5; TRBD1 matches at 7 bases. The germline V gene encodes CDR1 SGDLS and CDR2 YYNGEE. This CDR3 is 15 amino acids long. Losses at the gene ends were 2 bases for V and 2 bases for J; bases not matched to a gene: 4. This CDR3 is CASSVTGDGNQPQHF. DNA for the CDR3: TGTGCCAGCAGCGTTACAGGGGATGGCAATCAGCCCCAGCATTTT.

In this sample, this clonotype turned up many times. The gene calls are TRBV20-1 and TRBJ2-3; D perhaps matches TRBD1 (6 bases). There are 14 residues in the CDR3. The ends were cut back, 5 bases at V and 2 bases at J, with 14 bases in the middle. The germline gives CDR1 DFQATT, CDR2 SNEGSKA (reference sequence). This chain's CDR3 is CSALNRAITDTQYF. The CDR3 nucleotides read TGCAGTGCTTTAAACAGGGCGATCACAGATACGCAGTATTTT.

This clonotype was picked up a small number of times. The rearrangement joins TRBV10-3 to TRBJ1-2; D is undetermined. Germline values: CDR1 ENHRY, CDR2 SYGVKD. V was pared by 7 bases and J by 2 bases, with 11 bases between. The CDR3 length is 13 residues. The DNA of the CDR3 is TGTGCCATCACAGTGGGTGCCAACTATGGCTACACCTTC. Residues: CAITVGANYGYTF.

The rearrangement joins TRBV5-1 to TRBJ2-1, with TRBD1 matching over 9 bases. This CDR3 spans 17 amino acids. The germline gives CDR1 SGHRS, CDR2 YFSETQ. Trimming at V came to 0 bases and at J to 2 bases, leaving 6 bases not matched to a gene. The CDR3, as DNA: TGCGCCAGCAGCTTGGGCGGGACAGGGTGGCCCTACAATGAGCAGTTCTTC. Translated: CASSLGGTGWPYNEQFF.

There are many counts of this clonotype. The gene calls are TRBV5-1 and TRBJ2-1, with TRBD1 as a possible D gene (5 bases). The CDR3 has 13 residues. The V gene's germline CDR1 is SGHRS and CDR2 YFSETQ. Trimming left V 0 bases short and J 10 bases short, with 11 bases between. The CDR3 nucleotides are TGCGCCAGCAGCTTGGAAGGGGCATGGGAGCAGTTCTTC. Residues: CASSLEGAWEQFF.

This clonotype was observed a handful of times. The chain couples TRBV5-1 to TRBJ2-3; no clear D. V dropped 5 bases and J dropped 3 bases, with 10 bases sitting between them. CDR3 length equals 13 residues. Germline values: CDR1 SGHRS, CDR2 YFSETQ. This CDR3 is CASRREKTDTQYF. The CDR3 nucleotides read TGCGCCAGCAGACGCGAGAAAACAGATACGCAGTATTTT.

The chain recombines TRBV19 with TRBJ1-5, with TRBD1 identical over 7 bases. The CDR3 sequence is 15 residues long. CDR1 and CDR2 (germline): LNHDA, SQIVND (reference sequence). Trimming removed 10 bases from V and 0 bases from J; junction bases left unmatched: 9. Here the CDR3 DNA reads TGTGCCACCCAACGGACAGGAGATAGCAATCAGCCCCAGCATTTT. Protein product: CATQRTGDSNQPQHF.

This clonotype was counted at least ten times. This chain links TRBV5-1 with TRBJ1-2; D unclear. Germline CDR1 SGHRS, CDR2 YFSETQ. The CDR3 contains 12 residues. V dropped 5 bases and J dropped 4 bases, with 9 bases sitting between them. Here the CDR3 reads CASRNSFYGYTF. The CDR3 DNA follows: TGCGCCAGCAGGAACTCCTTCTATGGCTACACCTTC.

This clonotype was observed a few times. This chain joins TRBV7-2 and TRBJ2-7, with 8 bases aligning to TRBD2. The germline gives CDR1 SGHTA, CDR2 FQGNSA. The CDR3 spans 14 residues. V lost 4 bases and J lost 6; bases outside the gene matches: 8. The CDR3 is CASSSLAGKGEQYF. Here the CDR3 DNA reads TGTGCCAGCAGCTCCTTAGCGGGAAAAGGCGAGCAGTACTTC. The full variable domain, completed using reference TRBV7-2 and TRBJ2-7, is GAGVSQSPSNKVTEKGKDVELRCDPISGHTALYWYRQSLGQGLEFLIYFQGNSAPDKSGLPSDRFSAERTGGSVSTLTIQRTQQEDSAVYLCASSSLAGKGEQYFGPGTRLTVT.

This clonotype occurred a few times. The V and J genes are TRBV4-1 and TRBJ2-1; D call uncertain. CDR1 is MGHRA and CDR2 is YSYEKL in the germline V gene. The CDR3 runs to 13 residues. V lost 0 bases and J lost 9, with 9 bases in between. CDR3 bases: TGCGCCAGCAGCCAAGACAAGGCACGTGAGCAGTTCTTC. Translated, it gives CASSQDKAREQFF.

Comment on this clonotype: Germline is not matched at one junction end, which may reflect a read error. The rearrangement uses TRBV15 and TRBJ1-4, with D hard to call. CDR1 is LNHNV and CDR2 is YYDKDF in the germline V gene (reference sequence). The CDR3 totals 13 residues. This CDR3 reads CATQTEPNEKLIF. The CDR3 nucleotides read TGTGCCACCCAGACGGAACCTAATGAAAAACTGATTTTT. The entire variable domain, with the rest obtained from reference TRBV15 and TRBJ1-4, is as follows: DAMVIQNPRYQVTQFGKPVTLSCSQTLNHNVMYWYQQKSSQAPKLLFHYYDKDFNNEADTPDNFQSRRPNTSFCFLDIRSPGLGDTAMYLCATQTEPNEKLIFGSGTQLSVL.

At least ten counts were recorded for this clonotype. The rearrangement links TRBV6-5 to TRBJ1-5; D is unclear. Germline assignment: CDR1 MNHEY and CDR2 SVGAGI. The V gene lost 5 bases and the J gene lost 5 bases, with 13 bases spanning the gap. The CDR3 has 14 amino acids. The CDR3 region is CASSPGNWDQPQHF. The CDR3 nucleotides read TGTGCCAGCAGTCCGGGAAATTGGGATCAGCCCCAGCATTTT.

This clonotype was found many times. The chain uses TRBV6-5 and TRBJ1-4; D is perhaps TRBD1 (6 bases). Germline lookup yields CDR1 MNHEY and CDR2 SVGAGI. The germline V and J ends were trimmed by 2 bases and 8 bases, with 15 bases remaining between them. The CDR3 contains 15 residues. CDR3 region: CASSYGWGQNEKLFF. The CDR3 coding sequence is TGTGCCAGCAGTTACGGTTGGGGGCAGAACGAAAAACTGTTTTTT.

In DNA form, the CDR3 reads TGTGCCAGCAGTCCCCCGACCGTCCAGGGGGAGACCCAGTACTTC. Protein: CASSPPTVQGETQYF. The V call is TRBV28, the J call TRBJ2-5; D may be TRBD1 (6 bases). This CDR3 is 15 amino acids long. CDR1 MDHEN and CDR2 SYDVKM come from the germline V gene. V was trimmed by 5 bases and J by 5 bases, leaving 18 bases between them.

This clonotype was found many times. This rearrangement joins TRBV12-3 or TRBV12-4 to TRBJ2-5; TRBD1 matches 8 bases. This CDR3 contains 14 residues. V was clipped by 6 bases and J by 3 bases; unmatched bases: 6. This CDR3 reads CASSIGQGKETQYF. The CDR3 nucleotides read TGTGCCAGCAGCATCGGACAGGGTAAAGAGACCCAGTACTTC.

This clonotype has ten or more counts. The rearrangement links TRBV20-1 to TRBJ2-1; TRBD2 aligns across 9 bases. The germline V gene encodes CDR1 DFQATT and CDR2 SNEGSKA (reference sequence). V lost 4 bases, J lost 5 bases, and 18 bases stayed unmatched. This CDR3 contains 18 residues. The CDR3 region is CSATGPGLAGFSNNEQFF. As DNA, the CDR3 is TGCAGTGCTACAGGGCCCGGGCTAGCGGGGTTTTCGAACAATGAGCAGTTCTTC.

This clonotype was observed a handful of times. The chain recombines TRBV7-2 with TRBJ2-7, with D tentatively TRBD1 or TRBD2 (6 bases each). This CDR3 has 16 amino acids. V dropped 0 bases and J dropped 5 bases, with 17 bases sitting between them. Germline V gene sequence: CDR1 SGHTA, CDR2 FQGNSA. The CDR3 reads CASSLARTGTGDEQYF. DNA for the CDR3: TGTGCCAGCAGCTTAGCGAGAACAGGGACTGGAGACGAGCAGTACTTC.

This clonotype came up a few times. The chain couples TRBV7-8 to TRBJ1-5; D is possibly TRBD1 (5 bases). The CDR3 is made up of 13 amino acids. Deletions cut 3 bases from V and 5 bases from J, with 8 bases between. In germline, CDR1 is SGHVS, CDR2 FQNEAQ. This CDR3 reads CASSFIRDQPQHF. In DNA, the CDR3 is TGTGCCAGCAGCTTTATCAGGGATCAGCCCCAGCATTTT.

This clonotype was picked up a small number of times. The chain links TRBV2 to TRBJ1-5, with D hard to call. Germline loops: CDR1 SNHLY, CDR2 FYNNEI. V shed 3 bases and J shed 11 bases, with 14 bases lying between them. CDR3 length: 13 amino acids. The CDR3 DNA is TGTGCCAGCAGTGATCCCTCCGGATTGTCCCAGCATTTT. This gives the protein CASSDPSGLSQHF.

This clonotype was recorded a few times. V and J are TRBV20-1 and TRBJ2-3, with a possible D match to TRBD1 (5 bases). This CDR3 region has 14 residues. Germline loops: CDR1 DFQATT, CDR2 SNEGSKA (reference sequence). V lost 0 bases, J lost 3 bases, and 10 bases lay in between. CDR3 region: CSARDWQGTDTQYF. DNA of the CDR3: TGCAGTGCTAGAGATTGGCAGGGAACAGATACGCAGTATTTT.

This chain links TRBV5-1 with TRBJ1-6; D ambiguous. Between the trimmed V and J ends, which lost 5 bases and 10 bases, there was a span of 19 bases. Germline V gene sequence: CDR1 SGHRS, CDR2 YFSETQ. The CDR3 spans 15 residues. The CDR3 DNA sequence: TGCGCCAGCAGTCTGTCGGTCGGGGAGGAATCACCCCTCCACTTT. Amino acids: CASSLSVGEESPLHF.